The entry below describes one T cell receptor beta chain. Its target is unknown. Trimming took off 6 bases at V and 0 bases at J, with 10 bases between the two ends. The CDR3 is made up of 13 amino acids. CDR1 and CDR2 (germline): SQVTM, ANQGSEA. Through a sample-barcoded 5' primer and a J-beta primer mix, a second PCR was run for roughly 7 to 11 cycles. TCRdb reprocessed the 5' RACE reads with MiXCR, giving one entry per CDR3 protein. Of about 580,000 distinct CDR3 sequences in the sample, around half were seen once. These data come from a study of blood T cells in healthy people across ages. The study's findings and limits: Strong correlation linked observed beta diversity and percent naive T cells.

Per sample, no less than 5.5 micrograms of total RNA were extracted. The sequence derives from a man of 80 years or more in good health. The sequencing sample was made of blood. V usage is TRBV29-1 and J usage is TRBJ2-3; D is uncertain. The CDR3 DNA is TGCAGCGTGCGCGACGGTAGCACAGATACGCAGTATTTT. This sequence encodes CSVRDGSTDTQYF.